The clone carrying this T cell receptor (beta chain) was detected only once. Its cognate antigen is unknown. Within the sample, other DNA sequences also encode this same CDR3. The CDR3 loop spans 16 amino acids. Germline CDR1 reads SGHRS; CDR2 reads YFSETQ. The junction had 2 bases not matched to a gene; V was cut back by 4 bases and J by 2 bases. The data stem from a study of T cell responses to AZD1222 COVID-19 vaccine. Study-wide results and limits: Repertoire samples came only from after the peak T cell response. Spike-specific TCR breadth and depth rose after two AZD1222 doses. Donor demographics were predominantly white British with a female majority; clonal diversity may be underestimated.

TCRdb's copy holds only in-frame clones and misses some; the assay was immunoSEQ multiplex PCR. The table includes tens of thousands of clones, around nine tenths detected once. The study pooled second doses at about 4 or about 12 weeks. This sequence originates from an adult who received the AZD1222 COVID-19 vaccine. Sequencing used peripheral blood, obtained 28 days after the second AZD1222 dose. This sequence joins TRBV5-1 and TRBJ2-5; TRBD2 agrees at 16 bases. Here the CDR3 reads CASSPGLAGGQETQYF. CDR3 coding DNA: TGCGCCAGCAGCCCGGGACTAGCGGGGGGGCAAGAGACCCAGTACTTC.